One and the same sample provided the 18 T cell receptor beta chains below, sequenced in a study of human T cells and chemical hapten exposure. Documented time point: patch test 1, 2 weeks after DPC sensitization. The treatment denotes: therapeutic diphenylcyclopropenone sensitization with weekly scalp DPC. TCRdb itself ran the RACE reads through MiXCR, one entry per CDR3 protein. The sample yields around 69,000 distinct CDR3 sequences, 9.8% seen once. Source: whole blood, taken in connection with sensitization to the hapten diphenylcyclopropenone (DPC). Every receptor here comes from a woman aged 40 to 50 with alopecia areata. Some clones in this sample may be carry-over from other donors' samples.

This clonotype was recorded at least ten times. The chain employs TRBV12-3 or TRBV12-4 and TRBJ1-5; D perhaps matches TRBD1 (5 bases). V was shortened by 0 bases and J by 7 bases, with 10 bases between the two germline ends. This CDR3 has 14 residues. Here the CDR3 DNA reads TGTGCCAGCAGTTTAGCTGGTAGGGGACAGCCCCAGCATTTT. Translation gives CASSLAGRGQPQHF.

This clonotype has at least ten counts. V is TRBV6-6 and J is TRBJ2-1; no reliable D call. CDR3 length: 15 amino acids. V was trimmed by 0 bases and J by 4 bases, leaving 10 bases between them. Germline V gene lookup returns CDR1 MNHNY and CDR2 SVGAGI (reference sequence). This chain's CDR3 is CASSYSVSIYNEQFF. The CDR3 bases are TGTGCCAGCAGTTACTCCGTGTCGATTTACAATGAGCAGTTCTTC.

This clonotype has at least ten counts. The CDR3 here is CASSAIGGGTGELFF. For the CDR3, the DNA is TGCGCCAGCAGTGCCATAGGGGGAGGCACCGGGGAGCTGTTTTTT. The chain links TRBV10-1 to TRBJ2-2, with D perhaps matching TRBD1 or TRBD2 (6 bases each). CDR3 length: 15 amino acids. The germline V gene encodes CDR1 WNHNN and CDR2 SYGVQD (reference sequence). V gave up 4 bases and J gave up 4 bases, with 13 bases separating them.

In its sample, this clonotype was seen many times. The CDR3 spells CATSDSGTGGIFYEQYF. The CDR3 nucleotides read TGTGCCACCAGTGATTCGGGGACAGGGGGAATTTTCTACGAGCAGTACTTC. This rearrangement joins TRBV24-1 to TRBJ2-7; 11 bases align to TRBD1. The CDR3 length is 17 residues. The J segment lost 3 bases and the V segment lost 2 bases, leaving 8 bases of the junction unmatched. Germline V gives CDR1 KGHDR, CDR2 SFDVKD.

At least ten counts were recorded for this clonotype. The V and J genes are TRBV7-9 and TRBJ2-7; D unresolved. The V end lost 6 bases, the J end lost 1 base, and 10 bases lay between the germline ends. The V gene's germline CDR1 is SEHNR and CDR2 FQNEAQ (reference sequence). This CDR3 is built from 13 residues. The CDR3: CASSEVGSYEQYF. CDR3 coding DNA: TGTGCCAGCAGTGAGGTAGGATCCTACGAGCAGTACTTC.

This clonotype came up a few times. V and J are TRBV7-2 and TRBJ2-1; D might be TRBD2 (6 bases). The CDR3 is made up of 15 amino acids. The V gene lost 2 bases and the J gene lost 6 bases, with 14 bases spanning the gap. Germline CDR1 reads SGHTA; CDR2 reads FQGNSA. Here the CDR3 reads CASSLSPGVGNEQFF. The CDR3, as DNA: TGTGCCAGCAGCTTATCCCCGGGGGTGGGCAATGAGCAGTTCTTC.

The chain recombines TRBV6-2 or TRBV6-3 with TRBJ2-7, with 14 bases aligning to TRBD2. V gave up 2 bases and J gave up 4 bases; unmatched junction bases: 13. CDR1 is MNHEY and CDR2 is SVGEGT in the germline V gene. The CDR3 extends over 19 amino acids. CDR3 nucleotides: TGTGCCAGCAGTTACAACGCTCCCGGGACTAGCGGGGGACCGTACGAGCAGTACTTC. Amino acids: CASSYNAPGTSGGPYEQYF.

Many counts were recorded for this clonotype. The rearrangement links TRBV6-2 or TRBV6-3 to TRBJ1-5; no reliable D call. Germline CDR1 is MNHEY and CDR2 is SVGEGT. V lost 4 bases to trimming and J lost 1 base, with 8 bases between them. The CDR3 length is 14 residues. DNA for the CDR3: TGTGCCAGCAGTTCCGGCAACAGCAATCAGCCCCAGCATTTT. Its translation: CASSSGNSNQPQHF.

V gene TRBV14 combines with J gene TRBJ1-1; D is undetermined. CDR1 SGHDN and CDR2 FVKESK come from the germline V gene. This CDR3 has 13 residues. V was shortened by 4 bases and J by 6 bases, with 12 bases between the two germline ends. The CDR3 loop reads CASSRRGQAEAFF. In DNA, the CDR3 is TGTGCCAGCAGCCGAAGAGGCCAGGCTGAAGCTTTCTTT.

At least ten counts were recorded for this clonotype. The chain recombines TRBV7-8 with TRBJ2-2, with D possibly being TRBD1 or TRBD2 (6 bases each). The CDR3 is 15 residues long. In germline, CDR1 is SGHVS, CDR2 FQNEAQ. The germline V and J ends were trimmed by 4 bases and 4 bases, with 13 bases remaining between them. The CDR3 nucleotides read TGTGCCAGCAGCTCTCGTGAGGGGGGCACCGGGGAGCTGTTTTTT. It specifies CASSSREGGTGELFF.

This clonotype occurred many times. The V call is TRBV6-6, the J call TRBJ2-6; 9 bases agree with TRBD1. Germline CDR1 reads MNHNY; CDR2 reads SVGAGI (reference sequence). With 2 bases clipped from V and 4 bases from J, the junction kept 3 bases outside the gene matches. The CDR3 loop spans 16 amino acids. The CDR3 sequence: CASSYPGTGGANVLTF. CDR3 in DNA: TGTGCCAGCAGTTACCCGGGGACAGGGGGGGCCAACGTCCTGACTTTC.

A note on this clonotype: This sequence may be a read error, since a much larger clone differs from it by one base. The chain combines TRBV7-2 with TRBJ1-1; D is ambiguous. The germline gives CDR1 SGHTA, CDR2 FQGNSA. The CDR3 loop spans 14 amino acids. The V end lost 5 bases, the J end lost 3 bases, and 13 bases lay between the germline ends. The CDR3 bases are TGTGCCAGCAGCCGAGCCGGTGTTTACACTGAAGCTTTCTTT. It is translated as CASSRAGVYTEAFF.

The rearrangement uses TRBV6-5 and TRBJ1-6; D possibly corresponds to TRBD1 (5 bases). The CDR3 sequence is 16 residues long. The germline V gene has CDR1 MNHEY and CDR2 SVGAGI. The germline V and J ends were trimmed by 5 bases and 0 bases, with 11 bases remaining between them. The chain's CDR3 is CASSRQGFSYNSPLHF. CDR3 sequence (DNA): TGTGCCAGCAGTCGGCAGGGATTCTCCTATAATTCACCCCTCCACTTT.

This clonotype was counted at least ten times. The CDR3 reads CASSLGPVYYGYTF. CDR3 coding DNA: TGTGCCAGCAGCTTAGGTCCAGTCTACTATGGCTACACCTTC. This chain uses TRBV7-2 with TRBJ1-2, with unresolved D. CDR1 SGHTA and CDR2 FQGNSA come from the germline V gene. The length of the CDR3 is 14 residues. V was shortened by 1 base and J by 3 bases, with 9 bases between the two germline ends. Complete variable domain (other parts from reference TRBV7-2 and TRBJ1-2): GAGVSQSPSNKVTEKGKDVELRCDPISGHTALYWYRQSLGQGLEFLIYFQGNSAPDKSGLPSDRFSAERTGGSVSTLTIQRTQQEDSAVYLCASSLGPVYYGYTFGSGTRLTVV.

This clonotype was counted ten times or more. V usage is TRBV11-3 and J usage is TRBJ2-2; 12 nucleotides match TRBD2. V lost 5 bases and J lost 6; bases outside the gene matches: 7. Germline values: CDR1 SGHNT, CDR2 YENEEA. The CDR3 runs 16 residues. CDR3 in amino acids: CASSLPTSGGAGELFF. In nucleotides, the CDR3 is TGTGCCAGCAGCCTACCGACTAGCGGGGGAGCCGGGGAGCTGTTTTTT.

The rearrangement joins TRBV4-3 to TRBJ1-6, with 9 bases matching TRBD1. Germline values: CDR1 LGHNA, CDR2 YSLEER. Unmatched junction bases numbered 6, after V lost 0 bases and J lost 3 bases. The CDR3 runs to 18 residues. CDR3 protein: CASSQDHRGHDYNSPLHF. The CDR3 nucleotides are TGCGCCAGCAGCCAAGATCACAGGGGGCATGACTATAATTCACCCCTCCACTTT.

This clonotype has ten or more counts. The chain links TRBV6-6 to TRBJ1-4; tentative D call: TRBD1 (6 bases). The CDR3 runs to 14 residues. Trimming took off 7 bases at V and 9 bases at J, with 18 bases between the two ends. CDR1 MNHNY and CDR2 SVGAGI come from the germline V gene (reference sequence). CDR3 loop: CASTLRYREQKLFF. The CDR3 nucleotides read TGTGCCAGCACCCTTAGGTACAGGGAGCAAAAACTGTTTTTT.

The sample holds many counts of this clonotype. The rearrangement uses TRBV28 and TRBJ2-7; tentatively, D is TRBD2 (6 bases). The CDR3 has 13 amino acids. Between the trimmed V and J ends, which lost 8 bases and 0 bases, there was a span of 11 bases. Germline V gene sequence: CDR1 MDHEN, CDR2 SYDVKM. The CDR3, as DNA: TGTGCCAGCGTTCGGGGGAGCTCCTACGAGCAGTACTTC. Protein sequence: CASVRGSSYEQYF.